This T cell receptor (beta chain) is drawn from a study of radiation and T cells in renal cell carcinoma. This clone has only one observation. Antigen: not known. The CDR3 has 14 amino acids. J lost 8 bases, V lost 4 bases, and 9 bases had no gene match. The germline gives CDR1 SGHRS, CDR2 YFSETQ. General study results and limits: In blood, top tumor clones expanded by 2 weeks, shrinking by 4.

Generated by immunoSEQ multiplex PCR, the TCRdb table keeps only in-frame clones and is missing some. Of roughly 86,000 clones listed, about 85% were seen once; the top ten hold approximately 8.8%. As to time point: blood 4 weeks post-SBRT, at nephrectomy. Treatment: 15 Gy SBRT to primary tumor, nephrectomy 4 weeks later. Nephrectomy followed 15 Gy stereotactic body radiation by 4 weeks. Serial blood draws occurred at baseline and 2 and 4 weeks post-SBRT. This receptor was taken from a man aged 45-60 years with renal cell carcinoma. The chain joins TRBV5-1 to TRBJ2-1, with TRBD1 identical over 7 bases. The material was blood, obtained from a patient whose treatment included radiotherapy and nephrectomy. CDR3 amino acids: CASSAGQVGDEQFF. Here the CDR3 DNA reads TGCGCCAGCAGCGCAGGACAGGTAGGAGATGAGCAGTTCTTC.